What follows are 23 T cell receptor beta chains derived from one specimen sequenced in a study of molecular identifiers for immune sequencing clone quantification. Each CDR3 protein is one row after TCRdb ran MiXCR on the PCR reads. The table has about 100,000 distinct CDR3 sequences, approximately 40% seen once; the top ten hold 4% to 5%. The sequenced sample was naive CD8+ T cells from blood, with Jurkat cell RNA spiked in. Subset described: FACS-sorted CD8+CD4-CCR7+CD45RA+ naive T cells. These receptors came from a human donor in good health. Some libraries in this study had Jurkat cell RNA spiked in.

As concerns this clonotype: It may be a read error: a sequence one base away is much more abundant. The chain employs TRBV15 and TRBJ2-3; D unclear. The CDR3 is 14 residues long. Germline lookup yields CDR1 LNHNV and CDR2 YYDKDF (reference sequence). V lost 5 bases and J lost 0, with 9 bases in between. CDR3 loop: CATSDPLSTDTQYF. The CDR3 bases are TGTGCCACCAGCGATCCGCTAAGCACAGATACGCAGTATTTT.

Only a few counts were recorded for this clonotype. The chain links TRBV9 to TRBJ2-7, with D hard to call. Between the trimmed V and J ends, which lost 0 bases and 4 bases, there was a span of 8 bases. The CDR3 extends over 13 amino acids. CDR1 SGDLS and CDR2 YYNGEE come from the germline V gene. This CDR3 is CASSVAPSYEQYF. The DNA of the CDR3 is TGTGCCAGCAGCGTAGCCCCCTCTTACGAGCAGTACTTC.

The J gene is TRBJ2-1, the V gene TRBV6-2 or TRBV6-3; 10 bases map to TRBD2. The ends lost 2 bases at V and 10 bases at J; junction bases unmatched: 5. Germline CDR1 and CDR2: MNHEY and SVGEGT. The CDR3 length is 14 residues. CDR3 protein: CASSYGLAGVEQFF. Written as DNA, the CDR3 is TGTGCCAGCAGTTACGGGCTAGCGGGAGTAGAGCAGTTCTTC.

This clonotype has a count of ten or more. This rearrangement joins TRBV12-3 or TRBV12-4 to TRBJ2-2; 11 bases map to TRBD2. This CDR3 is 16 amino acids long. Trimming removed 4 bases from V and 6 bases from J; junction bases left unmatched: 7. CDR3 in DNA: TGTGCCAGCAGTTCTCCGACTAGCGGGATTTCCGGGGAGCTGTTTTTT. Translating gives CASSSPTSGISGELFF.

This clonotype was observed once. The rearrangement joins TRBV6-2 or TRBV6-3 to TRBJ2-3; the D gene is possibly TRBD1 (5 bases). The better agreement between TRBJ1-5 and the DNA end casts doubt on the J call. The CDR3 loop spans 17 amino acids. Germline V CDR1 and CDR2: MNHEY, SVGEGT. The CDR3 sequence: CASSYSEEGTSTDTQHF. CDR3 sequence (DNA): TGTGCCAGCAGTTACTCCGAGGAGGGGACTAGCACAGATACGCAGCATTTT.

This clonotype was counted only a few times. J is TRBJ2-7 and V is TRBV20-1, with 11 bases lining up with TRBD2. The CDR3 totals 16 residues. The trim removed 4 bases at V and 4 bases at J, leaving 12 bases unmatched. In germline, CDR1 is DFQATT, CDR2 SNEGSKA (reference sequence). The CDR3 is CSATTTSGRGGYEQYF. For the CDR3, the DNA is TGCAGTGCTACCACCACTAGCGGGAGAGGGGGTTACGAGCAGTACTTC.

This clonotype is medium-sized. The chain has TRBV6-4 and TRBJ2-1, with TRBD2 matching 8 bases. This CDR3 is built from 14 residues. Per the germline V gene, CDR1 is MRHNA and CDR2 is SNTAGT. Trimming took 4 bases from V and 4 from J; bases not matched to a gene: 3. The DNA of the CDR3 is TGTGCCAGCAGTGTCGTAGCGGGATACAATGAGCAGTTCTTC. This translates into CASSVVAGYNEQFF.

The chain has TRBV5-6 and TRBJ1-5; 10 bases are shared with TRBD1. After removal of 3 bases from V and 9 bases from J, the junction contained 6 bases not matched to a gene. CDR1 SGHDT and CDR2 YYEEEE come from the germline V gene. The CDR3 is made up of 14 amino acids. Written as DNA, the CDR3 is TGTGCCAGCAGCTGGGGGACAGGGGACCGGCCCCAGCATTTT. This sequence encodes CASSWGTGDRPQHF.

In its sample, this clonotype was seen a few times. The chain recombines TRBV18 with TRBJ2-3; 10 positions match TRBD2. Germline-derived CDR1 and CDR2 are KGHSH and LQKENI. This CDR3 is built from 15 residues. The junction had 7 bases not matched to a gene; V was cut back by 5 bases and J by 5 bases. The CDR3 reads CASSSTSGAQDTQYF. Here the CDR3 DNA reads TGTGCCAGCTCAAGCACTAGCGGGGCCCAAGATACGCAGTATTTT.

The rearrangement joins TRBV9 to TRBJ2-1, with 9 bases lining up with TRBD1. Looked up from germline, CDR1 is SGDLS and CDR2 is YYNGEE. The trim removed 4 bases at V and 7 bases at J, leaving 6 bases unmatched. This CDR3 is built from 14 residues. This CDR3 reads CASSPWDRANEQFF. Written as DNA, the CDR3 is TGTGCCAGCAGCCCCTGGGACAGGGCGAATGAGCAGTTCTTC. The variable domain in full, completed from reference TRBV9 and TRBJ2-1, reads DSGVTQTPKHLITATGQRVTLRCSPRSGDLSVYWYQQSLDQGLQFLIQYYNGEERAKGNILERFSAQQFPDLHSELNLSSLELGDSALYFCASSPWDRANEQFFGPGTRLTVL.

This rearrangement joins TRBV27 to TRBJ2-1; D perhaps matches TRBD2 (5 bases). Germline-derived CDR1 and CDR2 are MNHEY and SMNVEV (reference sequence). V was cut by 6 bases and J by 3 bases, with 6 bases left in between. This CDR3 has 12 residues. This CDR3 reads CASRDFYNEQFF. The CDR3 region has the DNA TGTGCCAGCAGGGACTTCTACAATGAGCAGTTCTTC.

For this clonotype: Just one base apart from a much larger clone, this may be a read error. The conserved phenylalanine or tryptophan normally closing the CDR3 is absent here, so this likely arose from a read error. The chain employs TRBV4-2 and TRBJ1-1; D remains ambiguous. The CDR3 loop spans 13 amino acids. Germline CDR1 is LGHNA and CDR2 is YNFKEQ. The germline V and J ends were trimmed by 1 base and 4 bases, with 7 bases remaining between them. CDR3 nucleotides: TGTGCCAGCAGCCAAGGGGGTCGCACTGAAGCTTTCTCT. Translation gives CASSQGGRTEAFS.

V usage is TRBV6-2 or TRBV6-3 and J usage is TRBJ2-3; the match to TRBD1 covers 8 bases. Germline V CDR1 and CDR2: MNHEY, SVGEGT. The V segment lost 8 bases and the J segment 4 bases; nucleotides outside the gene matches: 14. The CDR3 is made up of 16 amino acids. CDR3 sequence: CASSRRRGRLSDTQYF. The CDR3 nucleotides are TGTGCCAGCTCCCGCCGCAGGGGGCGCCTATCAGATACGCAGTATTTT.

This chain connects TRBV18 to TRBJ1-2, with D possibly being TRBD1 (5 bases). CDR3 size: 15 residues. V lost 0 bases and J lost 0, with 8 bases in between. Germline lookup yields CDR1 KGHSH and CDR2 LQKENI. CDR3 coding DNA: TGTGCCAGCTCACCACCTGGGGCGACTAACTATGGCTACACCTTC. Amino acids: CASSPPGATNYGYTF.

Ten or more counts support this clonotype. The CDR3 DNA is TGCGCCAGCAGGAGGGGGCGCATAGCCAAAAACATTCAGTACTTC. Protein sequence: CASRRGRIAKNIQYF. The genes are TRBV23-1 and TRBJ2-4, with TRBD1 matching over 7 bases. TRBV23-1 is identified as an open reading frame with a role that is uncertain. The CDR3 runs 15 residues. V lost 6 bases and J lost 0; bases outside the gene matches: 5.

Many counts were recorded for this clonotype. The chain links TRBV7-6 to TRBJ2-3, with 15 bases matching TRBD2. The CDR3 length is 19 residues. The V gene's germline CDR1 is SGHVS and CDR2 FNYEAQ. The V gene end was trimmed by 5 bases and the J gene end by 6 bases; junction bases not matched to a gene: 15. The CDR3 bases are TGTGCCAGCAGCCCCGGACTAGCGGGAGGGCGCGGGTCGTCGGATACGCAGTATTTT. It specifies CASSPGLAGGRGSSDTQYF.

V is TRBV12-3 or TRBV12-4 and J is TRBJ1-2; no firm D call. V gave up 2 bases and J gave up 4 bases, with 5 bases separating them. This CDR3 contains 12 residues. CDR3 in DNA: TGTGCCAGCAGTTTAAGTCCCTATGGCTACACCTTC. This sequence encodes CASSLSPYGYTF.

Comment on this clonotype: The junction shows a germline mismatch at one end, possibly a read error. The J gene is TRBJ2-2, the V gene TRBV12-5; 8 bases match TRBD1. The CDR3 runs 15 residues. Germline V gene sequence: CDR1 LGHNT, CDR2 FRNRAP. CDR3 sequence (DNA): TGTGCTAGTGGTTTGGGGACAGGGTTCACCGGGGAGCAGTTTTTT. It translates to CASGLGTGFTGEQFF.

This chain joins TRBV7-9 and TRBJ2-1; no definite D call. The germline CDR1 and CDR2 sequences are SEHNR and FQNEAQ (reference sequence). CDR3 length: 13 amino acids. V was cut by 5 bases and J by 2 bases, with 7 bases left in between. The CDR3 reads CASSLITYNEQFF. CDR3 DNA: TGTGCCAGCAGCCTCATTACCTACAATGAGCAGTTCTTC.

The sample holds many counts of this clonotype. DNA for the CDR3: TGTGCCAGCAGTTTCCCCGACAAACCTGAAGCTTTCTTT. Translated, it gives CASSFPDKPEAFF. This rearrangement joins TRBV28 to TRBJ1-1; D is unclear. Per germline, CDR1 MDHEN and CDR2 SYDVKM. Trimming took off 3 bases at V and 6 bases at J, with 11 bases between the two ends. This CDR3 has 13 residues.

Comment on this clonotype: Compared with germline, one end of the junction differs, possibly owing to a read error. CDR3 sequence: CASSLKYNTEAFF. CDR3 nucleotides: TGTGCCAGCAGTTTAAAGTACAACACTGAAGCATTCTTT. V usage is TRBV12-3 or TRBV12-4 and J usage is TRBJ1-1; D call uncertain. The CDR3 is 13 amino acids.

Concerning this clonotype: This may be a read error: a much more frequent sequence differs by one nucleotide. CDR3 bases: TGTGCCAGCAGCCCCCAGGGGCCATGGGAGACCGGGGAGCTGTTTTTT. Its protein is CASSPQGPWETGELFF. V gene TRBV12-3 or TRBV12-4 combines with J gene TRBJ2-2, with a weak D call TRBD1 (6 bases). Trimming took off 6 bases at V and 5 bases at J, with 19 bases between the two ends. The CDR3 is 16 residues long.

About this clonotype itself: This clone may be a read error of a much larger clone one base away. The genes are TRBV5-1 and TRBJ1-5; perhaps TRBD1 as D (6 bases). Germline CDR1 reads SGHRS; CDR2 reads YFSETQ. The V end was cut by 7 bases, the J end by 0 bases, with 20 bases between. The length of the CDR3 is 17 residues. The CDR3 sequence: CASGLEGGPYSNQPQHF. CDR3 DNA: TGCGCCAGCGGCCTTGAGGGGGGCCCATATAGCAATCAGCCCCAGCATTTT. The complete variable domain, with remaining parts taken from reference TRBV5-1 and TRBJ1-5, reads KAGVTQTPRYLIKTRGQQVTLSCSPISGHRSVSWYQQTPGQGLQFLFEYFSETQRNKGNFPGRFSGRQFSNSRSEMNVSTLELGDSALYLCASGLEGGPYSNQPQHFGDGTRLSIL.